These 10 T cell receptor beta chains originate from one sample sequenced in a study of shared clonotypes between healthy human individuals. Libraries were prepared by immunoSEQ multiplex PCR; TCRdb keeps only in-frame clonotypes and omits some of them. The profile shows hundreds of thousands of clones, about 74% of them singletons. Sequencing input: memory CD4+ T cells sorted from blood. Described subset: CD45RA-negative fraction. All receptors come from a woman in her twenties or thirties in good health.

This clone has only one observation. The chain joins TRBV7-6 to TRBJ1-5; D is unresolved. The CDR3 sequence is 15 residues long. Looked up from germline, CDR1 is SGHVS and CDR2 is FNYEAQ. Trimming shortened V by 1 base and J by 4 bases, and 11 bases separated the two germline ends. This CDR3 reads CASSLVPGQNQPQHF. CDR3 DNA: TGTGCCAGCAGCTTAGTTCCTGGCCAAAATCAGCCCCAGCATTTT.

V is TRBV28 and J is TRBJ2-3; D unclear. The CDR3 loop spans 14 amino acids. CDR1 is MDHEN, CDR2 SYDVKM, per germline. V lost 5 bases and J 4 bases, leaving 13 bases between the germline ends. As DNA, the CDR3 is TGTGCCAGCAGTCCCCATAGCAAGGCAGATACGCAGTATTTT. Its protein is CASSPHSKADTQYF. The whole variable domain, remainder taken from reference TRBV28 and TRBJ2-3, is DVKVTQSSRYLVKRTGEKVFLECVQDMDHENMFWYRQDPGLGLRLIYFSYDVKMKEKGDIPEGYSVSREKKERFSLILESASTNQTSMYLCASSPHSKADTQYFGPGTRLTVL.

This rearrangement joins TRBV7-9 to TRBJ1-5; D call uncertain. CDR1 and CDR2 (germline): SEHNR, FQNEAQ (reference sequence). There are 14 residues in the CDR3. V gave up 8 bases and J gave up 5 bases, with 16 bases separating them. CDR3 region: CASQDGGRDQPQHF. DNA for the CDR3: TGTGCCAGCCAGGATGGCGGGCGGGATCAGCCCCAGCATTTT. The full variable domain, in which reference TRBV7-9 and TRBJ1-5 provide the parts outside the CDR3, is DTGVSQNPRHKITKRGQNVTFRCDPISEHNRLYWYRQTLGQGPEFLTYFQNEAQLEKSRLLSDRFSAERPKGSFSTLEIQRTEQGDSAMYLCASQDGGRDQPQHFGDGTRLSIL.

This clone was seen more than once but under ten times. The V call is TRBV9, the J call TRBJ2-2; D is undetermined. Per the germline V gene, CDR1 is SGDLS and CDR2 is YYNGEE. The CDR3 runs 14 residues. Trimming shortened V by 0 bases and J by 4 bases, and 7 bases separated the two germline ends. CDR3 nucleotide sequence: TGTGCCAGCAGCGTAGTGACGGGCACCGGGGAGCTGTTTTTT. Translated: CASSVVTGTGELFF.

This clone came up a few times. Distinct nucleotide sequences in the sample also encode this CDR3. This sequence joins TRBV4-2 and TRBJ1-2, with TRBD1 matching over 8 bases. V was pared by 4 bases and J by 3 bases, with 1 base of the junction left unmatched. Germline-derived CDR1 and CDR2 are LGHNA and YNFKEQ. This CDR3 spans 13 amino acids. CDR3 in amino acids: CASSRGQDYGYTF. CDR3 nucleotides: TGTGCCAGCAGCCGGGGACAGGACTATGGCTACACCTTC.

The chain recombines TRBV10-2 with TRBJ2-7; 12 bases are shared with TRBD2. This CDR3 is built from 16 residues. The germline gives CDR1 WSHSY, CDR2 SAAADI. V trimming: 4 bases; J trimming: 3 bases; junction bases outside the gene matches: 7. The CDR3 sequence: CASSGTSGIPIYEQYF. The CDR3, as DNA: TGCGCCAGCAGTGGGACTAGCGGGATCCCCATCTACGAGCAGTACTTC.

This clone was seen only once. This chain connects TRBV14 to TRBJ2-3; 9 bases line up with TRBD2. Trimming cost V 3 bases and J 4 bases; bases outside gene matches: 14. The CDR3 contains 18 residues. Germline V gene sequence: CDR1 SGHDN, CDR2 FVKESK. In DNA form, the CDR3 reads TGTGCCAGCAGCCACCAGTATGATAGCGGGAGTTTGGCAGATACGCAGTATTTT. It specifies CASSHQYDSGSLADTQYF.

The genes are TRBV28 and TRBJ1-5; D unclear. V dropped 3 bases and J dropped 1 base, with 4 bases sitting between them. This CDR3 is 13 amino acids long. CDR1 is MDHEN, CDR2 SYDVKM, per germline. The CDR3 region is CASSLLSNQPQHF. In DNA form, the CDR3 reads TGTGCCAGCAGTTTGCTAAGCAATCAGCCCCAGCATTTT.

The V gene is TRBV7-9, the J gene TRBJ2-1, with 10 bases lining up with TRBD2. Germline lookup yields CDR1 SEHNR and CDR2 FQNEAQ (reference sequence). This CDR3 is built from 17 residues. J gave up 6 bases and V 5 bases, and 13 bases lay outside the gene matches. CDR3 amino acids: CASSPPSLAGAGNEQFF. In DNA, the CDR3 is TGTGCCAGCAGCCCGCCCTCCCTAGCGGGGGCTGGCAATGAGCAGTTCTTC.

The V gene is TRBV27, the J gene TRBJ2-3, with D hard to call. The CDR3 runs 14 residues. CDR1 MNHEY and CDR2 SMNVEV come from the germline V gene (reference sequence). Between the trimmed V and J ends, which lost 5 bases and 0 bases, there was a span of 9 bases. The CDR3 loop reads CASSGFGSTDTQYF. CDR3 nucleotide sequence: TGTGCCAGCAGTGGATTCGGAAGCACAGATACGCAGTATTTT.